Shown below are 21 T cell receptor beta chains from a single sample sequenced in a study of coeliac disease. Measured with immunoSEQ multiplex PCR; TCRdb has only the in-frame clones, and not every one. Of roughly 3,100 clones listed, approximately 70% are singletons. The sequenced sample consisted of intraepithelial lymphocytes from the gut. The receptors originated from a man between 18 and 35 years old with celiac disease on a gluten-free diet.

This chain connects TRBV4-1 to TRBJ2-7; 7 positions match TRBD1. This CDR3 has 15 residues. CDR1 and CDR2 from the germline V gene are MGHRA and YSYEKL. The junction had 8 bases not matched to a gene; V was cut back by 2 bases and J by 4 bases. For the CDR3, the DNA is TGCGCCAGCAGCCAATCGGGACAGCTCTTATACGAGCAGTACTTC. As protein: CASSQSGQLLYEQYF.

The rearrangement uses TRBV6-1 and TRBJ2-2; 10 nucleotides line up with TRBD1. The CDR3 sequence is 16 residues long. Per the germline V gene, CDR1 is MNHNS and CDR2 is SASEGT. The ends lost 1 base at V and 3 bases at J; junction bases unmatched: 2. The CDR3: CASSEGDRGYTGELFF. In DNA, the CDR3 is TGTGCCAGCAGTGAAGGGGACAGGGGATACACCGGGGAGCTGTTTTTT.

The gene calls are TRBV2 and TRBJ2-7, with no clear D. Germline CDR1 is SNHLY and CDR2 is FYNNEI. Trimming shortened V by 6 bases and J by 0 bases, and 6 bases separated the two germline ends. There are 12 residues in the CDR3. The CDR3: CASSPSSYEQYF. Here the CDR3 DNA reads TGTGCCAGCAGCCCCAGCTCCTACGAGCAGTACTTC.

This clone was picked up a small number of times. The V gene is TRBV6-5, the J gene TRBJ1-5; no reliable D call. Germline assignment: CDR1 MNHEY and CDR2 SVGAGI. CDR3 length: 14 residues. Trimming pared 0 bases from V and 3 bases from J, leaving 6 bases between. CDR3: CASSYSRNNQPQHF. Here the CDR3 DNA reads TGTGCCAGCAGTTACTCGCGAAACAATCAGCCCCAGCATTTT.

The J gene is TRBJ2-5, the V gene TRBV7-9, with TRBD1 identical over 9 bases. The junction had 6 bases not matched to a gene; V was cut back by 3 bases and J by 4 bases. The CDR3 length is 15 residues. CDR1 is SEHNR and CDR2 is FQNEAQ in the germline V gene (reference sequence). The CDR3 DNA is TGTGCCAGCAGCTTCACAGGGGGCTTCGGAGAGACCCAGTACTTC. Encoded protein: CASSFTGGFGETQYF.

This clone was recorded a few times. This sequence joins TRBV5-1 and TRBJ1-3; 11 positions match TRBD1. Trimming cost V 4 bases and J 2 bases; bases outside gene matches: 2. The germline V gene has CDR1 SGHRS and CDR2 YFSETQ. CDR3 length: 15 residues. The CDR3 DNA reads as TGCGCCAGCAGCACGGACAGGGGGCCTGGAAACACCATATATTTT. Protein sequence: CASSTDRGPGNTIYF.

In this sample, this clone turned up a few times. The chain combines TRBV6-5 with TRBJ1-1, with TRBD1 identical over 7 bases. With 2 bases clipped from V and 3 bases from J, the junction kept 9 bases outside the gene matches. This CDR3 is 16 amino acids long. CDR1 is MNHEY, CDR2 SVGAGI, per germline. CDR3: CASSYRDSNPDTEAFF. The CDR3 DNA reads TGTGCCAGCAGTTACAGGGACAGCAACCCAGACACTGAAGCTTTCTTT.

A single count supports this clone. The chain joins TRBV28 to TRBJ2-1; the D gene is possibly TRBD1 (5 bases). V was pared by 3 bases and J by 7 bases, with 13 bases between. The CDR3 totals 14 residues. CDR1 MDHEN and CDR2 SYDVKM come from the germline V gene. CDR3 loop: CASSFLFGANEQFF. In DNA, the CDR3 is TGTGCCAGCAGTTTCTTGTTTGGGGCAAATGAGCAGTTCTTC.

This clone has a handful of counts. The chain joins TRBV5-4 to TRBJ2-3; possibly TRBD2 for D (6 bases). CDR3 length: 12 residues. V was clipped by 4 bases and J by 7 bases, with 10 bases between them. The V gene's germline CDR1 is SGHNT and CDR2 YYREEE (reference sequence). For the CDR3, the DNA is TGTGCCAGCAGCATCAGCGGGCATACGCAGTATTTT. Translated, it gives CASSISGHTQYF.

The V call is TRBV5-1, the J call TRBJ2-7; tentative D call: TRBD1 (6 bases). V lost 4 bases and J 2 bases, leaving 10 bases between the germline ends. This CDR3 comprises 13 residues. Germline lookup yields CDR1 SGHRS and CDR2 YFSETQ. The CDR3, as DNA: TGCGCCAGCAGCCTACAGGGAACCTACGAGCAGTACTTC. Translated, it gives CASSLQGTYEQYF.

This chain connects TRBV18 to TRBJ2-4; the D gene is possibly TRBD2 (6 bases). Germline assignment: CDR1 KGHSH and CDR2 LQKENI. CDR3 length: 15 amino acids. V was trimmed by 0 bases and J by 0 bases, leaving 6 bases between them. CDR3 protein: CASSPPGGAKNIQYF. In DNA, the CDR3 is TGTGCCAGCTCACCACCGGGGGGAGCCAAAAACATTCAGTACTTC.

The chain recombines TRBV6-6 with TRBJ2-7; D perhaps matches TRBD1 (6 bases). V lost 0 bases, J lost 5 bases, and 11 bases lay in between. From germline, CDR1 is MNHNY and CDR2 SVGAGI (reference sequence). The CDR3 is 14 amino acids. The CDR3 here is CASSYSQGFHEQYF. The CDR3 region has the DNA TGTGCCAGCAGTTACTCACAGGGATTTCACGAGCAGTACTTC.

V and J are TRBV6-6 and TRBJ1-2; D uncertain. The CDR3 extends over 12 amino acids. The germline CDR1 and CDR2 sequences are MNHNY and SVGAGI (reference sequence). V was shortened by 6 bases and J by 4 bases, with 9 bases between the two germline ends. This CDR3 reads CASSLDIYGYTF. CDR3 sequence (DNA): TGTGCCAGCAGCTTAGACATCTATGGCTACACCTTC.

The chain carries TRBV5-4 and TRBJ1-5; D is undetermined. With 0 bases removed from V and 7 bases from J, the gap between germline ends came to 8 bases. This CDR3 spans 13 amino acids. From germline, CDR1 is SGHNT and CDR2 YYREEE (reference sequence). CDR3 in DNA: TGTGCCAGCAGCTTGGGGGGAGGGCAGCCCCAGCATTTT. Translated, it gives CASSLGGGQPQHF.

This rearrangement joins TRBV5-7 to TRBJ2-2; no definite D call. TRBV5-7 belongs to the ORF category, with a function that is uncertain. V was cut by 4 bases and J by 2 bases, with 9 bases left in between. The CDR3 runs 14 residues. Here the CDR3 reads CASSITRNTGELFF. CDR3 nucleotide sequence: TGTGCCAGCAGCATTACACGAAACACCGGGGAGCTGTTTTTT.

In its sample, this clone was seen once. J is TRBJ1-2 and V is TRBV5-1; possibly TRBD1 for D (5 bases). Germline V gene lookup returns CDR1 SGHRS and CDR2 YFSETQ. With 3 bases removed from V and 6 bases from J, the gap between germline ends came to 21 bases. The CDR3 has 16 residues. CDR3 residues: CASSSVVGPGVDGYTF. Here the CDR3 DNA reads TGCGCCAGCAGCTCAGTTGTCGGGCCGGGGGTTGATGGCTACACCTTC. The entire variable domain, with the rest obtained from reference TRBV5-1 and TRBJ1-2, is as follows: KAGVTQTPRYLIKTRGQQVTLSCSPISGHRSVSWYQQTPGQGLQFLFEYFSETQRNKGNFPGRFSGRQFSNSRSEMNVSTLELGDSALYLCASSSVVGPGVDGYTFGSGTRLTVV.

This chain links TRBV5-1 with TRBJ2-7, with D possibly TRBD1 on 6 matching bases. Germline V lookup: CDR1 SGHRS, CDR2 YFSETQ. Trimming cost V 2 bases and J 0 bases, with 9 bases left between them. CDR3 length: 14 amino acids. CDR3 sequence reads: CASSFRDNSYEQYF. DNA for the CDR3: TGCGCCAGCAGCTTCCGGGACAACTCCTACGAGCAGTACTTC.

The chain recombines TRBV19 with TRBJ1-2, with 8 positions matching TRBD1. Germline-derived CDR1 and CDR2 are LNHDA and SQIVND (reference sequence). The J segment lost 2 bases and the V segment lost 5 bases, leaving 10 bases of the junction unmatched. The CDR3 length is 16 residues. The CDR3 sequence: CASSAFPGQVNYGYTF. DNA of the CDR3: TGTGCCAGTAGTGCCTTCCCGGGACAGGTAAACTATGGCTACACCTTC.

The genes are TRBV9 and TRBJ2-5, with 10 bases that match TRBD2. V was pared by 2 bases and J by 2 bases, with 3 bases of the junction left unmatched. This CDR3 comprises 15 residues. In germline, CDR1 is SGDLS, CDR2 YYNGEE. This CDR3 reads CASSVGTSAQETQYF. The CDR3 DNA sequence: TGTGCCAGCAGCGTGGGGACTAGCGCTCAAGAGACCCAGTACTTC.

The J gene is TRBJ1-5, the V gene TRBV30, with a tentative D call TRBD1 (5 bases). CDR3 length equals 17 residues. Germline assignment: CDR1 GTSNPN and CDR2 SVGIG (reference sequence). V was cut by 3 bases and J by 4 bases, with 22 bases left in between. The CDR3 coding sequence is TGTGCCTGGAGCCTTAACCTCAAGGCCCAGGGAAATCAGCCCCAGCATTTT. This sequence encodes CAWSLNLKAQGNQPQHF.

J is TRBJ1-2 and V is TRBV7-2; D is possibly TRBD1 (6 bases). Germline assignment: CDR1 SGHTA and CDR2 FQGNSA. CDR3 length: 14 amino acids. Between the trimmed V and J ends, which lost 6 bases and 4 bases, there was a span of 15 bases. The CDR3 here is CASRGGEGGYGYTF. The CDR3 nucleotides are TGTGCCAGCAGGGGAGGGGAGGGGGGCTATGGCTACACCTTC.